This paragraph reports one T cell receptor (beta chain). These data belong to a study of blood T cell repertoires in COVID-19. Study at large: From the United States, Italy and Spain came samples of acute and convalescent COVID-19.

This CDR3 has 15 amino acids. CDR1 and CDR2 (germline): SEHNR, FQNEAQ (reference sequence). The V and J ends lost 2 bases and 1 base respectively, with 11 bases between them. Here immunoSEQ multiplex PCR was the method, and the copy in TCRdb shows in-frame clones only, minus some. The sample contains a few hundred thousand clones, more than 75% of which appear only once. The rearrangement uses TRBV7-9 and TRBJ1-1; D is uncertain. The TCR was taken from a woman aged 65 to 85 with COVID-19, enrolled during active disease. Sample: peripheral blood. The CDR3 coding sequence is TGTGCCAGCAGCTTATGGACTCAGCGGAACACTGAAGCTTTCTTT. Its protein is CASSLWTQRNTEAFF.